A single sample is the source of the 22 T cell receptor beta chains below, sequenced in a study of shared clonotypes between healthy human individuals. Generated by immunoSEQ multiplex PCR, the TCRdb table keeps only in-frame clones and is missing some. Of about 1,800,000 clones listed, about 95% are singletons. Naive-designated CD8 cells lacked CD45RO, were positively enriched for CCR7, and omitted terminally differentiated effector memory CD45RA+ cells. The sequenced sample consisted of naive CD8+ T cells sorted from blood. Source of these receptors: a man between 18 and 29 years old in good health.

The genes are TRBV9 and TRBJ2-1, with D unclear. Trimming shortened V by 2 bases and J by 6 bases, and 12 bases separated the two germline ends. The CDR3 consists of 14 residues. Germline V gene data show CDR1 as SGDLS and CDR2 as YYNGEE. The CDR3 DNA is TGTGCCAGCAGCGTCGGCTTCGGTGGCAATGAGCAGTTCTTC. Its protein is CASSVGFGGNEQFF.

Of note for this clone: This same CDR3 is encoded by further DNA sequences in the sample. V is TRBV4-3 and J is TRBJ1-5, with TRBD1 matching over 7 bases. CDR1 and CDR2 from the germline V gene are LGHNA and YSLEER. After removal of 2 bases from V and 4 bases from J, the junction contained 5 bases not matched to a gene. This CDR3 is built from 15 residues. The CDR3 DNA reads TGCGCCAGCAGCCAACTAACAGGGGCAAATCAGCCCCAGCATTTT. Its translation is CASSQLTGANQPQHF.

The chain recombines TRBV27 with TRBJ2-3; D is possibly TRBD1 (7 bases). V lost 8 bases and J lost 5, with 11 bases in between. Germline CDR1 reads MNHEY; CDR2 reads SMNVEV (reference sequence). CDR3 length: 12 amino acids. CDR3: CASGQGGDTQYF. CDR3 nucleotide sequence: TGTGCCAGCGGGCAGGGGGGAGATACGCAGTATTTT.

The genes are TRBV27 and TRBJ1-1, with TRBD1 matching over 8 bases. This CDR3 is built from 16 residues. With V trimmed by 4 bases and J by 5 bases, 12 bases remained unmatched. The V gene's germline CDR1 is MNHEY and CDR2 SMNVEV (reference sequence). The DNA for the CDR3 is TGTGCCAGCAGTTCAACTCCAGGGGGCACGGTGACTGAAGCTTTCTTT. It codes for CASSSTPGGTVTEAFF.

The V call is TRBV6-5, the J call TRBJ2-7, with 7 bases matching TRBD1. With V trimmed by 2 bases and J by 4 bases, 8 bases remained unmatched. Germline V CDR1 and CDR2: MNHEY, SVGAGI. The CDR3 has 15 amino acids. This CDR3 is CASSYRSPGGYEQYF. The CDR3 DNA follows: TGTGCCAGCAGTTACCGTTCGCCAGGGGGATACGAGCAGTACTTC.

Comment on this clone: Other DNA sequences in the sample encode the same CDR3. This chain joins TRBV6-5 and TRBJ2-7; 7 bases map to TRBD1. Germline-derived CDR1 and CDR2 are MNHEY and SVGAGI. Trimming removed 5 bases from V and 4 bases from J; junction bases left unmatched: 5. This CDR3 contains 13 residues. Written as DNA, the CDR3 is TGTGCCAGCAGTCCCGGGACAGTATACGAGCAGTACTTC. It translates to CASSPGTVYEQYF.

This clone has a single count. This chain uses TRBV11-3 with TRBJ2-2; TRBD1 matches 9 bases. Per germline, CDR1 SGHNT and CDR2 YENEEA. V lost 4 bases to trimming and J lost 4 bases; unmatched junction nucleotides: 7. The CDR3 is 16 amino acids. CDR3 bases: TGTGCCAGCAGCTCTACCGACAGGGGGGGCACCGGGGAGCTGTTTTTT. It translates to CASSSTDRGGTGELFF. The full variable domain, in which reference TRBV11-3 and TRBJ2-2 provide the parts outside the CDR3, is EAGVVQSPRYKIIEKKQPVAFWCNPISGHNTLYWYLQNLGQGPELLIRYENEEAVDDSQLPKDRFSAERLKGVDSTLKIQPAELGDSAVYLCASSSTDRGGTGELFFGEGSRLTVL.

The CDR3 nucleotides read TGTGCCAGCAGCCCCGTGGACGCATACAACACCGGGGAGCTGTTTTTT. Amino acids: CASSPVDAYNTGELFF. The chain is built from TRBV13 and TRBJ2-2; D remains ambiguous. This CDR3 is 16 amino acids long. V was trimmed by 5 bases and J by 2 bases, leaving 15 bases between them. Germline CDR1 PRHDT, CDR2 FYEKMQ (reference sequence).

CDR3 region: CSADRADTQYF. The DNA for the CDR3 is TGCAGCGCTGACAGAGCAGATACGCAGTATTTT. V and J are TRBV29-1 and TRBJ2-3, with TRBD1 as a possible D gene (5 bases). V was pared by 7 bases and J by 4 bases, with 9 bases between. Looked up from germline, CDR1 is SQVTM and CDR2 is ANQGSEA. This CDR3 region has 11 residues.

V usage is TRBV5-5 and J usage is TRBJ2-7; weak D call: TRBD2 (5 bases). Per the germline V gene, CDR1 is SGHKS and CDR2 is YYEKEE (reference sequence). The CDR3 contains 14 residues. The ends were cut back, 4 bases at V and 1 base at J, with 12 bases in the middle. As DNA, the CDR3 is TGTGCCAGCAGCCTGGAGGCAGCTTCCTACGAGCAGTACTTC. It encodes CASSLEAASYEQYF.

A word on this clone: A read error is likely, as this CDR3 ends without the conserved phenylalanine or tryptophan. No DNA is shown, since the ends of the CDR3 on it are uncertain; the CDR3 is the one TCRdb lists. J is TRBJ2-3 and V is TRBV13; the DNA was not compared with TRBD2, the D call given in the table. The germline V gene has CDR1 PRHDT and CDR2 FYEKMQ (reference sequence). Counting both end residues, the CDR3 totals 13 amino acids. The CDR3 protein is CASSPPGGVAGVI.

This clone was seen a few times. The CDR3 sequence: CASSLSDRVYEQYF. CDR3 sequence (DNA): TGTGCCAGCAGCTTAAGTGACAGGGTCTACGAGCAGTACTTC. The chain couples TRBV7-9 to TRBJ2-7; 7 nucleotides agree with TRBD1. The CDR3 runs to 14 residues. Germline trimming cut 2 bases from V and 3 bases from J; bases unmatched to any gene: 4. CDR1 SEHNR and CDR2 FQNEAQ come from the germline V gene (reference sequence). The whole variable domain, filled in from reference TRBV7-9 and TRBJ2-7, reads DTGVSQNPRHKITKRGQNVTFRCDPISEHNRLYWYRQTLGQGPEFLTYFQNEAQLEKSRLLSDRFSAERPKGSFSTLEIQRTEQGDSAMYLCASSLSDRVYEQYFGPGTRLTVT.

The chain uses TRBV11-3 and TRBJ2-7; 7 nucleotides align to TRBD1. The J segment lost 3 bases and the V segment lost 8 bases, leaving 7 bases of the junction unmatched. The V gene's germline CDR1 is SGHNT and CDR2 YENEEA. The CDR3 spans 13 residues. The CDR3: CASSQAGGYEQYF. The CDR3 region has the DNA TGTGCCAGCTCCCAGGCAGGGGGCTACGAGCAGTACTTC.

This sequence joins TRBV6-6 and TRBJ2-7, with D unresolved. CDR3 length: 14 amino acids. Germline CDR1 reads MNHNY; CDR2 reads SVGAGI (reference sequence). Trimming left V 0 bases short and J 0 bases short, with 6 bases between. Here the CDR3 DNA reads TGTGCCAGCAGTTACTCGAGCGTCTCCTACGAGCAGTACTTC. Translated: CASSYSSVSYEQYF.

V and J are TRBV28 and TRBJ1-5, with 9 bases lining up with TRBD1. The CDR3 sequence is 17 residues long. Germline CDR1 is MDHEN and CDR2 is SYDVKM. After removal of 5 bases from V and 2 bases from J, the junction contained 10 bases not matched to a gene. DNA for the CDR3: TGTGCCAGCAGTGCCGGGACAGGGCTGGTCGGCAATCAGCCCCAGCATTTT. As protein: CASSAGTGLVGNQPQHF.

The chain recombines TRBV14 with TRBJ2-7; TRBD1 matches 8 bases. The CDR3 contains 14 residues. Trimming at V came to 5 bases and at J to 4 bases, leaving 7 bases not matched to a gene. Germline-derived CDR1 and CDR2 are SGHDN and FVKESK. CDR3 loop: CASSIGQGVYEQYF. CDR3 sequence (DNA): TGTGCCAGCAGCATTGGACAGGGAGTGTACGAGCAGTACTTC.

The rearrangement joins TRBV6-1 to TRBJ2-7, with 10 bases aligning to TRBD1. This CDR3 comprises 15 residues. CDR1 and CDR2 (germline): MNHNS, SASEGT. V was clipped by 5 bases and J by 4 bases; unmatched bases: 8. The CDR3, as DNA: TGTGCCAGCAGTTGGGGACAGGGGATTGGGTACGAGCAGTACTTC. Translating gives CASSWGQGIGYEQYF.

The V and J genes are TRBV6-5 and TRBJ2-7; D is unclear. CDR3 size: 14 residues. The V and J ends lost 8 bases and 2 bases respectively, with 16 bases between them. CDR1 and CDR2 (germline): MNHEY, SVGAGI. CDR3 residues: CASRLQDEAYEQYF. The CDR3 DNA reads TGTGCCAGCCGTTTGCAGGACGAGGCCTACGAGCAGTACTTC.

This chain uses TRBV27 with TRBJ1-2; D not resolved. CDR1 and CDR2 (germline): MNHEY, SMNVEV (reference sequence). The V gene lost 6 bases and the J gene lost 4 bases, with 15 bases spanning the gap. The CDR3 covers 14 residues. The CDR3 nucleotides are TGTGCCAGCAGCCAAGAATCCGCATCCTATGGCTACACCTTC. Its protein is CASSQESASYGYTF.

The rearrangement joins TRBV5-5 to TRBJ1-1; no clear D gene. V lost 4 bases, J lost 0 bases, and 13 bases lay in between. From germline, CDR1 is SGHKS and CDR2 YYEKEE (reference sequence). The CDR3 runs to 15 residues. CDR3 protein: CASSGVWGLNTEAFF. DNA for the CDR3: TGTGCCAGCAGCGGGGTCTGGGGTTTGAACACTGAAGCTTTCTTT.

V gene TRBV19 combines with J gene TRBJ2-7, with D possibly matching TRBD1 (6 bases). Trimming left V 5 bases short and J 5 bases short, with 19 bases between. The germline V gene encodes CDR1 LNHDA and CDR2 SQIVND (reference sequence). This CDR3 has 15 residues. CDR3: CASSAWTDQIHEQYF. The CDR3 coding sequence is TGTGCCAGTAGTGCCTGGACAGACCAAATCCACGAGCAGTACTTC.

In its sample, this clone was seen once. V is TRBV6-1 and J is TRBJ1-4; D may be TRBD1 (6 bases). Trimming stripped 4 bases from V and 8 bases from J, with 14 bases between. This CDR3 contains 14 residues. CDR1 is MNHNS and CDR2 is SASEGT in the germline V gene. The CDR3 coding sequence is TGTGCCAGCAGTGTTTACAGGGTGGGGGAAAAACTGTTTTTT. It encodes CASSVYRVGEKLFF.